Listed below are T cell receptor beta chains from one sample, sequenced in a study of sequential checkpoint blockade in melanoma. Sequencing was performed with immunoSEQ multiplex PCR; in TCRdb, only in-frame clones are kept and a portion is missing. The sample carries some 14,000 clones, 76% recorded once. Source: CD8+ T cells sorted from blood (inferred from file names), taken from a patient given nivolumab and ipilimumab in sequence. The receptors were gathered from a human patient with melanoma. Some clones in this sample may be carry-over from other donors' samples. Both conserved end residues are part of each CDR3. Each record gives: clone size, J gene, D gene, V gene, CDR3 protein, CDR3 DNA. A D gene is named only where the DNA matches it firmly. Expanded clones get a size class; other rows say once, few or many, or leave the size out.

clone_size: .; j_call: TRBJ2-1; d_call: TRBD2; v_call: TRBV9; cdr3_aa: CASSVSAGGTVGQFF; cdr3_nt: TGTGCCAGCAGCGTATCAGCGGGGGGGACGGTTGGGCAGTTCTTC
clone_size: few; j_call: TRBJ2-7; d_call: .; v_call: TRBV7-9; cdr3_aa: CASSPSAGWRRYEQYF; cdr3_nt: TGTGCCAGCAGCCCTTCGGCGGGGTGGAGGAGGTACGAGCAGTACTTC
clone_size: .; j_call: TRBJ2-7; d_call: .; v_call: TRBV13; cdr3_aa: CASSSRRLGYEQYF; cdr3_nt: TGTGCCAGCAGCTCCCGGCGGCTGGGTTACGAGCAGTACTTC
clone_size: once; j_call: TRBJ1-2; d_call: TRBD1; v_call: TRBV29-1; cdr3_aa: CSVGKTGGYGYTF; cdr3_nt: TGCAGCGTTGGGAAGACAGGGGGCTATGGCTACACCTTC
clone_size: few; j_call: TRBJ1-6; d_call: .; v_call: TRBV7-9; cdr3_aa: CASSSSGSPLHF; cdr3_nt: TGTGCCAGCAGCTCCAGTGGTTCACCCCTCCACTTT
clone_size: medium-sized; j_call: TRBJ2-7; d_call: TRBD2; v_call: TRBV7-9; cdr3_aa: CASSPAGDWPYF; cdr3_nt: TGTGCCAGCAGCCCGGCGGGGGATTGGCCGTACTTC
clone_size: once; j_call: TRBJ2-1; d_call: TRBD1; v_call: TRBV6-4; cdr3_aa: CASSDGTGGNEQFF; cdr3_nt: TGTGCCAGCAGTGACGGGACAGGGGGCAATGAGCAGTTCTTC
clone_size: few; j_call: TRBJ1-6; d_call: .; v_call: TRBV6-1; cdr3_aa: CASRPGTQNSPLHF; cdr3_nt: TGTGCCAGCAGGCCCGGGACACAGAATTCACCCCTCCACTTT
clone_size: once; j_call: TRBJ1-2; d_call: .; v_call: TRBV6-1; cdr3_aa: CASSRQARYGYTF; cdr3_nt: TGTGCCAGCAGTAGACAGGCTAGGTATGGCTACACCTTC
clone_size: .; j_call: TRBJ1-2; d_call: TRBD1; v_call: TRBV5-4; cdr3_aa: CASSPGGMDYGYTF; cdr3_nt: TGTGCCAGCAGTCCAGGGGGCATGGACTATGGCTACACCTTC